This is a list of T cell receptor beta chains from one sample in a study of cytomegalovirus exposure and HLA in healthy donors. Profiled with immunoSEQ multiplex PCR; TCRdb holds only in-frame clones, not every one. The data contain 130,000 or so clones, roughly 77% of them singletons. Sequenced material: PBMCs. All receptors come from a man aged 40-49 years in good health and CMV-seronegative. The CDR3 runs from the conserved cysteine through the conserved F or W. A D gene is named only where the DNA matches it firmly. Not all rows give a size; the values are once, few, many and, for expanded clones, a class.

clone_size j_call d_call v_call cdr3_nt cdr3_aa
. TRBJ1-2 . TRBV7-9 TGTGCCAGCAGCTTAGGAGTAAACTATGGCTACACCTTC CASSLGVNYGYTF
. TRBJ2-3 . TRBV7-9 TGTTCCAGCAGCTTATTGATGGCAGGGCAACGGGATACGCAGTATTTT CSSSLLMAGQRDTQYF
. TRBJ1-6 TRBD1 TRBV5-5 TGTGCCAGCAGCTTAGGACAGGGGACGGCACCCCTCCACTTT CASSLGQGTAPLHF
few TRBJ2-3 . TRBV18 TGTGCCAGCTCACCACTGCAGGGTCGGACAGATACGCAGTATTTT CASSPLQGRTDTQYF
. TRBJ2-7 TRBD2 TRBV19 TGTGCCAGTACCCTCCGGACTAGCACGAGCGAGCAGTACTTC CASTLRTSTSEQYF
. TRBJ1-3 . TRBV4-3 TGCGCCAGCAGCGAGGGCGGCGGGGGGATTGGAAACACCATATATTTT CASSEGGGGIGNTIYF
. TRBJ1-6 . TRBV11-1 TGTGCCAGCAGCGCCCGAGGGCTGGCCAATAATTCACCCCTCCACTTT CASSARGLANNSPLHF
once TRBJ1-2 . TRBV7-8 TGTGCCAGCAGCCCCGGAGGTTCGTACTATGGCTACACCTTC CASSPGGSYYGYTF
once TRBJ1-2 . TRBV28 TGTGCCAGCAGTTTGAGGGATGGCTACACCTTC CASSLRDGYTF
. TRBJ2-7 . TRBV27 TGTGCCATCCGGGACACCGGCTCCTACGAGCAGTACTTC CAIRDTGSYEQYF
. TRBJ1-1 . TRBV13 TGTGCCAGCAGCCCTAGGGCCCAGGGGCCAGGGACTGAAGCTTTCTTT CASSPRAQGPGTEAFF
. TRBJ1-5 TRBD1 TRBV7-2 TGTGCCAGCAGCGACCAGGGACAGGGAGAGCCCCAGCATTTT CASSDQGQGEPQHF
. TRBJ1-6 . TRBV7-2 TGTGCCAGCAGCCTGAGAAGGGGGTATAATTCACCCCTCCACTTT CASSLRRGYNSPLHF
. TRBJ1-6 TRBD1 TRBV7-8 TGTGCCAGCAGCTTCGCTAAGGACAGGGTTCGCCTCCACTTT CASSFAKDRVRLHF
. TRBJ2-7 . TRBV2 TGTGCCAGCAGTGGGCAGAGACGGGGGAGATACGAGCAGTACTTC CASSGQRRGRYEQYF
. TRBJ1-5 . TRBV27 TGTGCCAGCAGTTTTGCGCCCTATAGCAATCAGCCCCAGCATTTT CASSFAPYSNQPQHF
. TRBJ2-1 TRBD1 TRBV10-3 TGTGCCATCAGTGGTTCAGGGGGCTCCTACAATGAGCAGTTCTTC CAISGSGGSYNEQFF
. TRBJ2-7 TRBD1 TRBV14 TGTGCCAGCAGCCCAAGAACAGGGGTCCTTCCACGGATATACGAGCAGTACTTC CASSPRTGVLPRIYEQYF
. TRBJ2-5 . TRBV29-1 TGCAGCGTCACCACGCGGCTACCCTCTGAGACCCAGTACTTC CSVTTRLPSETQYF
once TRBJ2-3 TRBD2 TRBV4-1 TGCGCCAGCAGCCAACCACTAGCGGGGCCCACAGATACGCAGTATTTT CASSQPLAGPTDTQYF
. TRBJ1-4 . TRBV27 TGTGCCAGCAGTTTATCCGCCGGGTTAACTAATGAAAAACTGTTTTTT CASSLSAGLTNEKLFF
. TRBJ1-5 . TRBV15 TGTGCCACCAGCAGAGATAACAGGGCCCGGGCCCACCGTCAGCCCCAGCATTTT CATSRDNRARAHRQPQHF
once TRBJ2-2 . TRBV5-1 TGCGCCAGCAGATGGGGCACCTCGAACACCGGGGAGCTGTTTTTT CASRWGTSNTGELFF
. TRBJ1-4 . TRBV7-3 TGTGCCAGCAGCTTAACACTGGGGCAGACAACTAATGAAAAACTGTTTTTT CASSLTLGQTTNEKLFF
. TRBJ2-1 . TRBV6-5 TGTGCCAGCAGTTACTCCCCAGGTTCGGGAGAGCAGTTCTTC CASSYSPGSGEQFF
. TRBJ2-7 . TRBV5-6 TGTGCCAGCAGCTTAAGTCCGGGGATTGCGGTCGAGCAGTACTTC CASSLSPGIAVEQYF
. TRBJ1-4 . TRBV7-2 TGTGCCAGCAGCCGTATCGCCCAGGGCAGGGGTGAAAAACTGTTTTTT CASSRIAQGRGEKLFF
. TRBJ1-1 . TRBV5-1 TGCGCCAGCAGCCTCGGACCCGAGCGGGCTTTCTTT CASSLGPERAFF
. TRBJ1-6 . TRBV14 TGTGCCAGCAGCCAATCAGGGGATAATTCACCCCTCCACTTT CASSQSGDNSPLHF
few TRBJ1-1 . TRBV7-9 TGTGCCAGCAGCCCCCGGGTCGGGATGCACACTGAAGCTTTCTTT CASSPRVGMHTEAFF
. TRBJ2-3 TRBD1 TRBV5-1 TGCGCCAGCAGCGTCTGGACAGGGGGTATAACAGGAGATACGCAGTATTTT CASSVWTGGITGDTQYF
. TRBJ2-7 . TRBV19 TGTGCCAGTAGCGAGGGGGCGGCGGGGCTCTCCTACGAGCAGTACTTC CASSEGAAGLSYEQYF
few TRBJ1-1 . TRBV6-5 TGTGCCAGCAGCCTACAGCTGAACACTGAAGCTTTCTTT CASSLQLNTEAFF
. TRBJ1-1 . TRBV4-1 TGCGCCAGCAGCCAAGTGACAGGCCGAACAACCGTGGCTGAAGCTTTCTTT CASSQVTGRTTVAEAFF
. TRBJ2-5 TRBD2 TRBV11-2 TGTGCCAGCAGCTTAGCCCGCGGGGGGAACCGGATTGAGACCCAGTACTTC CASSLARGGNRIETQYF
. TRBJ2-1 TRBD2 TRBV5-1 TGCGCCAGCAGCGTATTAGGGGTCGGGGGGGGCTACAATGAGCAGTTCTTC CASSVLGVGGGYNEQFF
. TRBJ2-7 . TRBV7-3 TGTGCCAGCAGCCCGAACCCCGGGGGTTTCTACGAGCAGTACTTC CASSPNPGGFYEQYF
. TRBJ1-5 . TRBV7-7 TGTGCCAGCAGCTTACGGCAGGGGAGATTTCGCAGGGGCAATCAGCCCCAGCATTTT CASSLRQGRFRRGNQPQHF
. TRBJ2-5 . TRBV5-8 TGTGCCAGCAGCTTAGGGGTTACACAAGAGACCCAGTACTTC CASSLGVTQETQYF
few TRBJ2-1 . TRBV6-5 TGTGCCAGCAGTTTATACAATGAGCAGTTCTTC CASSLYNEQFF
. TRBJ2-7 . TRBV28 TGTGCCAGCAGCCCCGGGGGACGCGAGCAGTACTTC CASSPGGREQYF
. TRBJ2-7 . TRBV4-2 TGTGCCAGCAGCCAACACAGGGCCTACGAGCAGTACTTC CASSQHRAYEQYF
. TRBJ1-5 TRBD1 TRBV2 TGTGCCAGCAGTCCTACAGGGGGCAATCAGCCCCAGCATTTT CASSPTGGNQPQHF
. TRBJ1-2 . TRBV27 TGTGCCAGCCGAACCCTTGACAACAGGGATCTTGGCTACACCTTC CASRTLDNRDLGYTF
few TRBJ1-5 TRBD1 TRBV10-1 TGCGCCAGCAGCTCGGACAGGGCTCAGCCCCAGCATTTT CASSSDRAQPQHF
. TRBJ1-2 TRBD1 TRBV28 TGTGCCAGCAGGCAGTCGACAGGGGGCGCCTATGGCTACACCTTC CASRQSTGGAYGYTF